The T cell receptor beta chain under discussion was sequenced for a study of radiotherapy plus CTLA-4 blockade in lung cancer. In this sample, this clone turned up once. The CDR3 is 13 amino acids. Trimming took 2 bases from V and 5 from J, leaving 9 bases between them. The V gene's germline CDR1 is SGHTA and CDR2 FQGNSA. TCRdb keeps only in-frame clones here, not all; method: immunoSEQ multiplex PCR. The table has over 80,000 clones, around 84% seen once. This sample comprised peripheral blood, obtained from a patient treated with radiotherapy plus ipilimumab. This clonotype was sampled from a human donor with non-small cell lung cancer that progressed on radiotherapy plus ipilimumab. This rearrangement joins TRBV7-2 to TRBJ2-5; D remains unclear. The CDR3 loop reads CASSLLSLETQYF. As DNA, the CDR3 is TGTGCCAGCAGCTTATTGTCACTGGAGACCCAGTACTTC.